Following are 20 T cell receptor beta chains from one sample sequenced in a study of T cells in Graves' hyperthyroidism and ophthalmopathy. RNA transcripts provided the source from which TCR beta CDR3 regions were amplified. HTBI primers were used for first-round RT-PCR of the TCR CDR3. TCRdb reprocessed the multiplex PCR reads with MiXCR, giving one entry per CDR3 protein. The sample carries almost 50,000 distinct CDR3 sequences, about 53% recorded once. The source material was peripheral blood or thyroid tissue (not recorded which). The receptors were gathered from a young man with Graves' hyperthyroidism.

This clonotype was seen a few times. V usage is TRBV2 and J usage is TRBJ2-3; possibly TRBD2 for D (6 bases). CDR1 and CDR2 from the germline V gene are SNHLY and FYNNEI. V was cut by 7 bases and J by 6 bases, with 17 bases left in between. The length of the CDR3 is 14 residues. Here the CDR3 DNA reads TGTGCCAGCATCCGGGGGACTGGGTCGGATACGCAGTATTTT. It encodes CASIRGTGSDTQYF.

The chain uses TRBV15 and TRBJ2-7; 14 bases fit TRBD2. CDR3 length equals 17 residues. V was clipped by 4 bases and J by 3 bases; unmatched bases: 8. Germline CDR1 LNHNV, CDR2 YYDKDF (reference sequence). CDR3 loop: CATSTGTSGRSLYEQYF. CDR3 nucleotide sequence: TGTGCCACCAGCACCGGGACTAGCGGGAGATCCCTCTACGAGCAGTACTTC.

In this sample, this clonotype turned up many times. The CDR3: CASTYTGGYTEAFF. DNA of the CDR3: TGTGCCAGCACTTATACCGGGGGCTATACTGAAGCTTTCTTT. The chain links TRBV12-3 or TRBV12-4 to TRBJ1-1; TRBD1 is a possible D gene (6 bases). V lost 7 bases and J lost 5, with 17 bases in between. This CDR3 has 14 residues.

The chain has TRBV6-1 and TRBJ2-3; 7 nucleotides match TRBD1. V lost 8 bases to trimming and J lost 2 bases; unmatched junction nucleotides: 4. CDR1 and CDR2 from the germline V gene are MNHNS and SASEGT. This CDR3 is 13 amino acids long. The CDR3 sequence is CASGDRYTDTQYF. In nucleotides, the CDR3 is TGTGCCAGCGGGGACAGATACACAGATACGCAGTATTTT.

The rearrangement links TRBV12-3 or TRBV12-4 to TRBJ1-5; 7 bases align to TRBD1. The CDR3 totals 14 residues. V lost 4 bases to trimming and J lost 4 bases; unmatched junction nucleotides: 4. CDR3 in amino acids: CASSSSQGNQPQHF. The CDR3 DNA follows: TGTGCCAGCAGTTCGTCACAGGGGAATCAGCCCCAGCATTTT.

The V gene is TRBV15, the J gene TRBJ1-1, with TRBD1 identical over 7 bases. CDR1 and CDR2 (germline): LNHNV, YYDKDF (reference sequence). The CDR3 covers 14 residues. V shed 1 base and J 5 bases; nucleotides not matched to a gene: 4. The CDR3 region has the DNA TGTGCCACCAGCAGAGTGGCCAGGGGGACTGAAGCTTTCTTT. Amino acid sequence: CATSRVARGTEAFF.

The table lists this clonotype with many counts. The chain links TRBV5-1 to TRBJ2-7, with D perhaps assigned TRBD1 or TRBD2 (5 bases each). In germline, CDR1 is SGHRS, CDR2 YFSETQ. V was trimmed by 2 bases and J by 3 bases, leaving 12 bases between them. CDR3 size: 14 residues. The CDR3 sequence is CASSFGTYFYEQYF. The CDR3, as DNA: TGCGCCAGCAGCTTCGGGACGTATTTCTACGAGCAGTACTTC.

The gene calls are TRBV10-2 and TRBJ2-5; 13 nucleotides line up with TRBD2. Germline V gene sequence: CDR1 WSHSY, CDR2 SAAADI. V lost 4 bases and J lost 5; bases outside the gene matches: 4. The CDR3 has 15 residues. The CDR3 region is CASSAGLAGAETQYF. The CDR3 nucleotides are TGCGCCAGCAGTGCCGGACTAGCGGGAGCGGAGACCCAGTACTTC.

The sample holds many counts of this clonotype. The rearrangement uses TRBV5-8 and TRBJ1-4; D is possibly TRBD1 (5 bases). Trimming removed 4 bases at V and 8 bases at J, with 18 bases between. The germline CDR1 and CDR2 sequences are SGHTS and YDEGEE. The CDR3 is made up of 15 amino acids. The CDR3 nucleotides are TGTGCCAGCAGCGACGCGTGGCAGGGTAACGAAAAACTGTTTTTT. Translated, it gives CASSDAWQGNEKLFF.

This clonotype was found many times. The J gene is TRBJ1-1, the V gene TRBV29-1; tentative D call: TRBD1 (5 bases). The germline CDR1 and CDR2 sequences are SQVTM and ANQGSEA. The CDR3 length is 12 residues. Trimming took 6 bases from V and 4 from J, leaving 12 bases between them. CDR3 nucleotide sequence: TGCAGCGTCCAACGACAGCCCACTGAAGCTTTCTTT. Translation: CSVQRQPTEAFF.

This clonotype was counted ten times or more. The chain is built from TRBV29-1 and TRBJ1-1, with TRBD1 matching over 7 bases. CDR1 and CDR2 (germline): SQVTM, ANQGSEA. The V segment lost 7 bases and the J segment 1 base; nucleotides outside the gene matches: 15. The length of the CDR3 is 16 residues. For the CDR3, the DNA is TGCAGCGCCATACGGAAAGCCGGGACAGAGAACACTGAAGCTTTCTTT. Translation gives CSAIRKAGTENTEAFF.

With regard to this clonotype: Possible read error: a much larger clone is one base away. The rearrangement uses TRBV11-2 and TRBJ1-5, with 8 bases lining up with TRBD1. This CDR3 is 14 amino acids long. Germline V CDR1 and CDR2: SGHAT, FQNNGV. Losses at the gene ends were 8 bases for V and 7 bases for J; bases not matched to a gene: 10. The CDR3 region is CASGREQGDQPQHF. CDR3 bases: TGTGCCAGCGGCAGGGAACAGGGGGACCAGCCCCAGCATTTT.

This clonotype was counted a single time. This chain joins TRBV15 and TRBJ1-1; weak D call: TRBD1 (6 bases). V was clipped by 0 bases and J by 4 bases, with 12 bases between them. The CDR3 is 15 residues long. CDR1 and CDR2 (germline): LNHNV, YYDKDF (reference sequence). The chain's CDR3 is CATSRDKGEGTEAFF. The CDR3 bases are TGTGCCACCAGCAGAGATAAGGGGGAAGGCACTGAAGCTTTCTTT.

This clonotype appeared many times. The V call is TRBV7-8, the J call TRBJ2-5; D remains unclear. The CDR3 length is 15 residues. With 5 bases removed from V and 5 bases from J, the gap between germline ends came to 18 bases. Germline assignment: CDR1 SGHVS and CDR2 FQNEAQ. The CDR3: CASSAAPTPTETQYF. The DNA for the CDR3 is TGTGCCAGCAGCGCCGCCCCGACCCCCACGGAGACCCAGTACTTC.

This clonotype counts as medium-sized (0.01 to 0.1%). The chain recombines TRBV15 with TRBJ1-1; D call uncertain. The V and J ends lost 3 bases and 9 bases respectively, with 17 bases between them. This CDR3 region has 14 residues. Germline V lookup: CDR1 LNHNV, CDR2 YYDKDF (reference sequence). The chain's CDR3 is CATSSRKVEQKAFF. Written as DNA, the CDR3 is TGTGCCACCAGCAGCAGAAAAGTTGAGCAGAAAGCTTTCTTT.

In DNA, the CDR3 is TGTGCCAGCAGCCCACTCGGACAGCACCAAGAGACCCAGTACTTC. It codes for CASSPLGQHQETQYF. The gene calls are TRBV7-3 and TRBJ2-5, with a possible D match to TRBD1 (6 bases). This CDR3 is built from 15 residues. V was pared by 5 bases and J by 0 bases, with 13 bases between. Germline CDR1 and CDR2: SGHTA and FQGTGA.

There are many counts of this clonotype. V and J are TRBV6-2 or TRBV6-3 and TRBJ2-7, with 7 bases identical to TRBD1. Germline assignment: CDR1 MNHEY and CDR2 SVGEGT. J was trimmed by 2 bases and V by 6 bases; bases with no gene match: 4. The CDR3 consists of 13 residues. CDR3 in amino acids: CASRPGQTYEQYF. CDR3 bases: TGTGCCAGCAGGCCGGGACAGACCTACGAGCAGTACTTC.

V and J are TRBV29-1 and TRBJ1-5; possible D gene TRBD1, 6 bases. In germline, CDR1 is SQVTM, CDR2 ANQGSEA. V dropped 6 bases and J dropped 4 bases, with 19 bases sitting between them. The CDR3 covers 15 residues. This CDR3 reads CSVHREGGWNQPQHF. For the CDR3, the DNA is TGCAGCGTCCACCGGGAGGGGGGGTGGAATCAGCCCCAGCATTTT. Full variable domain (outside the CDR3, taken from reference TRBV29-1 and TRBJ1-5): SAVISQKPSRDICQRGTSLTIQCQVDSQVTMMFWYRQQPGQSLTLIATANQGSEATYESGFVIDKFPISRPNLTFSTLTVSNMSPEDSSIYLCSVHREGGWNQPQHFGDGTRLSIL.

This CDR3 is CAITADRADYGYTF. DNA for the CDR3: TGTGCCATCACCGCCGACAGGGCGGACTATGGCTACACCTTC. J is TRBJ1-2 and V is TRBV10-3, with 7 bases aligning to TRBD1. Germline V gives CDR1 ENHRY, CDR2 SYGVKD. V dropped 7 bases and J dropped 3; count of bases not matched to a gene: 8. The CDR3 is made up of 14 amino acids.

This clonotype was found once. The V and J genes are TRBV20-1 and TRBJ2-5; 7 nucleotides agree with TRBD2. Germline values: CDR1 DFQATT, CDR2 SNEGSKA (reference sequence). The length of the CDR3 is 13 residues. V lost 3 bases, J lost 2 bases, and 3 bases stayed unmatched. For the CDR3, the DNA is TGCAGTGCTAGCGGGGGGACGCAAGAGACCCAGTACTTC. Translating it yields CSASGGTQETQYF.